This TCR beta chain stems from a study of blood T cells in healthy people across ages. Trimming shortened V by 2 bases and J by 3 bases, and 5 bases separated the two germline ends. Per germline, CDR1 SGHRS and CDR2 YFSETQ. CDR3 size: 13 residues. This clonotype occurred a few times. Its specificity is unknown. General study findings and limits: Considered underestimates were the diversity estimates obtained from one million T cells.

For the second PCR, which ran for 7 to 11 cycles, a sample-barcoded 5' primer and a J-beta primer mix were used. TCRdb re-called the 5' RACE reads through MiXCR, storing one row per CDR3 protein. The sample has about 1.6 million distinct CDR3 sequences, around 35% seen once; the top ten hold around 11%. The chain has TRBV5-1 and TRBJ2-2; D remains ambiguous. This sequence originates from a woman in her 30s in good health. The sample taken for sequencing was blood. The CDR3 spells CASSFDHTGELFF. CDR3 in DNA: TGCGCCAGCAGCTTCGACCACACCGGGGAGCTGTTTTTT.